These 10 T cell receptor beta chains originate from one sample sequenced in a study of blood T cells in healthy people across ages. Alongside a J-beta primer mix, a sample-barcoded 5' primer served in a second PCR lasting roughly 7 to 11 cycles. TCRdb re-called the 5' RACE reads with MiXCR, one entry per CDR3 protein. The data hold under 1,100,000 distinct CDR3 sequences, with approximately 26% observed a single time. Separately, the same data were catalogued under a study of T cells of mothers and their children.

Sequenced input: blood. The source of these receptors is a girl aged 2-10 years in good health.

This clonotype was seen a handful of times. J is TRBJ2-1 and V is TRBV5-1, with TRBD2 matching 7 bases. V lost 1 base, J lost 8 bases, and 9 bases stayed unmatched. Germline CDR1 reads SGHRS; CDR2 reads YFSETQ. The CDR3 is 15 residues long. DNA of the CDR3: TGCGCCAGCAGCTTGCTCGTAACGGGAGGCGATGAGCAGTTCTTC. Encoded protein: CASSLLVTGGDEQFF.

This clonotype was seen a few times. V and J are TRBV7-9 and TRBJ2-7; D gene uncertain. This CDR3 spans 13 amino acids. Germline CDR1 SEHNR, CDR2 FQNEAQ (reference sequence). V lost 5 bases to trimming and J lost 0 bases, with 8 bases between them. The chain's CDR3 is CASSEDFSYEQYF. The CDR3 DNA sequence: TGTGCCAGCAGCGAGGATTTCTCCTACGAGCAGTACTTC. The whole variable domain, remainder taken from reference TRBV7-9 and TRBJ2-7, is DTGVSQNPRHKITKRGQNVTFRCDPISEHNRLYWYRQTLGQGPEFLTYFQNEAQLEKSRLLSDRFSAERPKGSFSTLEIQRTEQGDSAMYLCASSEDFSYEQYFGPGTRLTVT.

This clonotype was picked up a small number of times. The chain recombines TRBV7-9 with TRBJ2-5; 9 positions agree with TRBD2. The J call may not be correct, given that the DNA end is closer to TRBJ2-7. CDR3 length: 15 amino acids. Looked up from germline, CDR1 is SEHNR and CDR2 is FQNEAQ (reference sequence). CDR3 in amino acids: CASSFGKREDYEQYF. CDR3 nucleotide sequence: TGTGCCAGCAGCTTCGGGAAGCGGGAGGATTACGAGCAGTACTTC.

The chain carries TRBV25-1 and TRBJ2-7; the D gene is possibly TRBD2 (5 bases). Trimming shortened V by 6 bases and J by 2 bases, and 14 bases separated the two germline ends. Looked up from germline, CDR1 is MGHDK and CDR2 is SYGVNS. The CDR3 spans 14 residues. The CDR3, as DNA: TGTGCCAGCAGGTCTATTAGGGAGACCTACGAGCAGTACTTC. It encodes CASRSIRETYEQYF.

J is TRBJ2-7 and V is TRBV24-1; D is unresolved. The CDR3 totals 16 residues. V lost 0 bases and J lost 0, with 11 bases in between. In germline, CDR1 is KGHDR, CDR2 SFDVKD. CDR3 loop: CATSDLSTPGSYEQYF. CDR3 bases: TGTGCCACCAGTGATTTGTCGACACCAGGCTCCTACGAGCAGTACTTC.

The chain uses TRBV11-2 and TRBJ2-5; D possibly matches TRBD1 or TRBD2 (6 bases each). The CDR3 spans 16 residues. V dropped 5 bases and J dropped 5 bases, with 21 bases sitting between them. CDR1 SGHAT and CDR2 FQNNGV come from the germline V gene. This CDR3 is CASSPEPSRGRETQYF. For the CDR3, the DNA is TGTGCCAGCAGCCCCGAGCCCTCACGGGGGCGTGAGACCCAGTACTTC.

The chain uses TRBV7-6 and TRBJ2-1; 8 nucleotides align to TRBD2. The CDR3 extends over 16 amino acids. With V trimmed by 1 base and J by 5 bases, 7 bases remained unmatched. The germline V gene has CDR1 SGHVS and CDR2 FNYEAQ. The CDR3 here is CASSLVPGGDNNEQFF. The CDR3 nucleotides read TGTGCCAGCAGCTTAGTCCCGGGAGGGGACAACAATGAGCAGTTCTTC.

The chain employs TRBV12-3 or TRBV12-4 and TRBJ2-5, with 9 bases fitting TRBD2. With 3 bases clipped from V and 4 bases from J, the junction kept 12 bases outside the gene matches. The CDR3 totals 17 residues. The CDR3 region is CASSFGVGGGALETQYF. The CDR3 nucleotides read TGTGCCAGCAGTTTCGGTGTTGGCGGGGGGGCACTAGAGACCCAGTACTTC.

This clonotype was picked up a small number of times. The J gene is TRBJ2-2, the V gene TRBV7-2; D is undetermined. CDR1 is SGHTA and CDR2 is FQGNSA in the germline V gene. The CDR3 contains 16 residues. Between the trimmed V and J ends, which lost 0 bases and 5 bases, there was a span of 13 bases. The CDR3 spells CASSLASKLGTGELFF. In nucleotides, the CDR3 is TGTGCCAGCAGCTTAGCGAGCAAGCTAGGGACCGGGGAGCTGTTTTTT.

J is TRBJ1-2 and V is TRBV5-5; D is uncertain. Germline V CDR1 and CDR2: SGHKS, YYEKEE (reference sequence). CDR3 length: 14 amino acids. V was shortened by 7 bases and J by 0 bases, with 13 bases between the two germline ends. In DNA, the CDR3 is TGTGCCAGCGGCAGACAAGGCTCTAACTATGGCTACACCTTC. This gives the protein CASGRQGSNYGYTF.